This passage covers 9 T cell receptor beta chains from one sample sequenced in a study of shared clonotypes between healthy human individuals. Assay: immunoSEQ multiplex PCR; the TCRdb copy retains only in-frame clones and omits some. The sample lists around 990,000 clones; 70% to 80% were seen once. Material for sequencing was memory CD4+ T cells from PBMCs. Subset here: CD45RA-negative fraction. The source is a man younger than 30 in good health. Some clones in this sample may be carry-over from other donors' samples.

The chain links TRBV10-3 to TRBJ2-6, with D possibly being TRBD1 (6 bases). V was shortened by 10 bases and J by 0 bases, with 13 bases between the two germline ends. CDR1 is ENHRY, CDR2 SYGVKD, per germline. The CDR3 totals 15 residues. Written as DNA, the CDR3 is TGTGCCACAAACCCACAGGGCTCTGGGGCCAACGTCCTGACTTTC. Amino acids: CATNPQGSGANVLTF.

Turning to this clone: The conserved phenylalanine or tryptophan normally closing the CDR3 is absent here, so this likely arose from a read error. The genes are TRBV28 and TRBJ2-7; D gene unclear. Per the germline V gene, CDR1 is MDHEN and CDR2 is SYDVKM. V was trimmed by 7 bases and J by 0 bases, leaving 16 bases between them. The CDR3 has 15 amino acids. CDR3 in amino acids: CASISSELISYEQYS. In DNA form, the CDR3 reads TGTGCCAGCATCTCTAGTGAGTTGATCTCCTACGAGCAGTACTCC.

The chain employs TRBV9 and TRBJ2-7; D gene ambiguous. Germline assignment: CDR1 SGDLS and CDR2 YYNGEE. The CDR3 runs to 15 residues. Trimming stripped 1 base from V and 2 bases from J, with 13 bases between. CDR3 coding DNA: TGTGCCAGCAGCGTATTCCCCACGTCAACCTACGAGCAGTACTTC. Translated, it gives CASSVFPTSTYEQYF.

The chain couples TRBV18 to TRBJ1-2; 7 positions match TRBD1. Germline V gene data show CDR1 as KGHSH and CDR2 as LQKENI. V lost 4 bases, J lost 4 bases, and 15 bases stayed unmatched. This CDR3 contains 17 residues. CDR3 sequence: CASSLGITGVGGYGYTF. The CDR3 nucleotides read TGTGCCAGCTCACTGGGAATCACAGGGGTAGGCGGCTATGGCTACACCTTC. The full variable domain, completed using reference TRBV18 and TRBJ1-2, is NAGVMQNPRHLVRRRGQEARLRCSPMKGHSHVYWYRQLPEEGLKFMVYLQKENIIDESGMPKERFSAEFPKEGPSILRIQQVVRGDSAAYFCASSLGITGVGGYGYTFGSGTRLTVV.

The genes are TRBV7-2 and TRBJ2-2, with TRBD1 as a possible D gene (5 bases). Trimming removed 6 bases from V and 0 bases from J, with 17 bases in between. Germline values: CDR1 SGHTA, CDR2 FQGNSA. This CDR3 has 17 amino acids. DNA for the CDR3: TGTGCCAGCAGTTCTCTGGGGTGGGGCCCGAACACCGGGGAGCTGTTTTTT. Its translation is CASSSLGWGPNTGELFF.

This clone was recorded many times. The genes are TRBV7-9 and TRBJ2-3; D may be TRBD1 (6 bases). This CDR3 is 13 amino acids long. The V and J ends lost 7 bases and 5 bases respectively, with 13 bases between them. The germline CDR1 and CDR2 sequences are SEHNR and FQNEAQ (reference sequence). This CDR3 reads CASNSVGGDTQYF. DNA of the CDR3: TGTGCCAGCAACTCCGTAGGGGGAGATACGCAGTATTTT.

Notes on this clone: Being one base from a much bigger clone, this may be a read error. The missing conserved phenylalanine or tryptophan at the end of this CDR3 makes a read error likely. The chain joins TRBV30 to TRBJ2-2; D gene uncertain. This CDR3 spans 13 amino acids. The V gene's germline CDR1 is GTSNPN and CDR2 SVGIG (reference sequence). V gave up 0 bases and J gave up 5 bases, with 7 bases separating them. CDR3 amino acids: CAWSVWGTGELFL. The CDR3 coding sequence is TGTGCCTGGAGTGTTTGGGGTACCGGGGAGCTGTTTCTT.

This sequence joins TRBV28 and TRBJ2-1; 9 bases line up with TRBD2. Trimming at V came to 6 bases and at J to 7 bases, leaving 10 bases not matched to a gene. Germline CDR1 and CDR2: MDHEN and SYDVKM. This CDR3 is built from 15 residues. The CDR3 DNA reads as TGTGCCAGCAGCCAGACTAGCGGAGGGACGAATGAGCAGTTCTTC. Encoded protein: CASSQTSGGTNEQFF.

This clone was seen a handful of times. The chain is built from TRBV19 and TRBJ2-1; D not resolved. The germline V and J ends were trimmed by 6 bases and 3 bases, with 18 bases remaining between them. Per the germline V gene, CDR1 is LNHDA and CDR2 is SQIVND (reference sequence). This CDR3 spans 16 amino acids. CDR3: CASRKATGTLYNEQFF. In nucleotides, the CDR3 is TGTGCCAGTAGGAAAGCGACTGGAACCCTCTACAATGAGCAGTTCTTC.